This entry features one TCR beta chain sequence. Its antigen is as yet unknown. PCR involved 60 Vbeta and 13 Jbeta primers. Sequencing used immunoSEQ multiplex PCR; TCRdb keeps in-frame clones, though not all of them. The sample lists approximately 190,000 clones; about 90% were seen once. This sample was included in a study of cytomegalovirus exposure and HLA in healthy donors. General study points: Association of a missense DCLRE1C variant with TCR beta V- and J-gene trimming was reported in a later analysis. On later analysis, the bulk of CMV-associated TCR beta chains appeared to be HLA-restricted. A cluster of highly shared sequence variants was likely a sequencing artifact.

From germline, CDR1 is LNHDA and CDR2 SQIVND (reference sequence). This CDR3 is built from 15 residues. The chain joins TRBV19 to TRBJ2-5, with 7 bases that match TRBD1. The DNA end is more similar to TRBJ2-7, so the J call may be wrong. This clonotype originated in a boy between 2 and 10 years old in good health and CMV-seronegative. The sample comprised PBMCs. Here the CDR3 reads CASRPGTDTTYEQYF. The CDR3 DNA follows: TGTGCCAGTAGGCCCGGGACAGATACAACCTACGAGCAGTACTTC.